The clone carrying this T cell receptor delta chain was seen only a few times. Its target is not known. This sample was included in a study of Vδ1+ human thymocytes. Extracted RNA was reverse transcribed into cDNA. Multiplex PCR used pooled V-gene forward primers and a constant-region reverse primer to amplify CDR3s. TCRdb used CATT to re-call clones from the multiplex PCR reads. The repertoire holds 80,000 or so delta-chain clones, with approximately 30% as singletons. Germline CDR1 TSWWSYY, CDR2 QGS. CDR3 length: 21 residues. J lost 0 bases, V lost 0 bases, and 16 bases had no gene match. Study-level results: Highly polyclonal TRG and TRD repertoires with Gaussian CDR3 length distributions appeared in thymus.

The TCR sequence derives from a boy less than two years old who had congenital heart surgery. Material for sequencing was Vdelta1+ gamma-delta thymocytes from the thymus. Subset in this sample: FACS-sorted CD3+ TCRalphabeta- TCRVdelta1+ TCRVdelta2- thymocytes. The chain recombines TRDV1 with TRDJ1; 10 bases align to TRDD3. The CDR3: CALGELERKYWGILYTDKLIF. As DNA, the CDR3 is TGTGCTCTTGGGGAACTAGAGAGGAAGTACTGGGGGATCCTGTACACCGATAAACTCATCTTT.